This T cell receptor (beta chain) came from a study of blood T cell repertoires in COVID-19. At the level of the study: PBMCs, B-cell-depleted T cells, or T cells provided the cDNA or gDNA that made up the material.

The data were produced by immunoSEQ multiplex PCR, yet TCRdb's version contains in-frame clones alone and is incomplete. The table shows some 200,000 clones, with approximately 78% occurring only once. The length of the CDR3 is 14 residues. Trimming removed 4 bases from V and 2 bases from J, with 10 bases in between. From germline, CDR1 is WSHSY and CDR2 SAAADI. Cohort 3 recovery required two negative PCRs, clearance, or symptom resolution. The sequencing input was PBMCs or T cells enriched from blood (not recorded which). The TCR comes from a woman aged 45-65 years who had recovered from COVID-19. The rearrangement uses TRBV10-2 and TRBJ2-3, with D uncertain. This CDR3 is CASSAPPDTDTQYF. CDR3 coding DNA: TGCGCCAGCAGTGCCCCCCCAGACACAGATACGCAGTATTTT.